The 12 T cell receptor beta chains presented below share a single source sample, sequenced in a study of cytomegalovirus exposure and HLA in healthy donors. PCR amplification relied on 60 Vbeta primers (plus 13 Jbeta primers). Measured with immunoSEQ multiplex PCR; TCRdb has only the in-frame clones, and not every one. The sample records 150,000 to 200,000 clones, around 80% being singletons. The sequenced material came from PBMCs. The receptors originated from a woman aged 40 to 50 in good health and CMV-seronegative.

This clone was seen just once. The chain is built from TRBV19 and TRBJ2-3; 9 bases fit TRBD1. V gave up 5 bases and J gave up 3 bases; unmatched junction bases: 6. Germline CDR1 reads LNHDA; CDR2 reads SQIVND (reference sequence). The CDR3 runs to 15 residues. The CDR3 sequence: CASSRETGGTDTQYF. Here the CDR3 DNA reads TGTGCCAGTAGTCGGGAGACAGGGGGTACAGATACGCAGTATTTT.

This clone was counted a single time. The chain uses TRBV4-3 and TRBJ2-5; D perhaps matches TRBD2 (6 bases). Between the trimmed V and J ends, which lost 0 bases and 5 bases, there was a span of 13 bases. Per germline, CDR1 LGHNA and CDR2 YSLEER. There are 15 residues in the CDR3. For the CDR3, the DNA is TGCGCCAGCAGCCAAGAGGCGTCGGGGGATGAGACCCAGTACTTC. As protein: CASSQEASGDETQYF.

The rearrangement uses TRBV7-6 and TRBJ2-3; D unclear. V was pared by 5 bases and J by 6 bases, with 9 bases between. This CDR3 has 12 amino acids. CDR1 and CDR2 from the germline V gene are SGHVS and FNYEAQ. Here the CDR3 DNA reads TGTGCCAGCAGCCCTTACGGGGATACGCAGTATTTT. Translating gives CASSPYGDTQYF.

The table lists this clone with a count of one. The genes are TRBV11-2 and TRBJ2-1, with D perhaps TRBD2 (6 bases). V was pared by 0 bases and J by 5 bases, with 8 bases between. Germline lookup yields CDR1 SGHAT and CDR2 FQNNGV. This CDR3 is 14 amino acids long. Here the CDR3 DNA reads TGTGCCAGCAGCTTAGAGACTAGGCACAATGAGCAGTTCTTC. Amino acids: CASSLETRHNEQFF.

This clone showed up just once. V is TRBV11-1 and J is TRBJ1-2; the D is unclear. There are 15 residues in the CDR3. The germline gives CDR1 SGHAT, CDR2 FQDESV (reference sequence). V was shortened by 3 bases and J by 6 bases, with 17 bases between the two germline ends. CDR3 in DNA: TGTGCCAGCAGCTTGGGTCCGGGAATCGGGCATGGCTACACCTTC. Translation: CASSLGPGIGHGYTF.

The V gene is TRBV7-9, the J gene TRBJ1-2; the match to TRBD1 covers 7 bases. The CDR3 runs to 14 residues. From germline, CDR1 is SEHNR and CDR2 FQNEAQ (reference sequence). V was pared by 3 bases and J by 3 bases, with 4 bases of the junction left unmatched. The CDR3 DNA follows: TGTGCCAGCAGCTTGGGTCAGGGGGACTATGGCTACACCTTC. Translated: CASSLGQGDYGYTF. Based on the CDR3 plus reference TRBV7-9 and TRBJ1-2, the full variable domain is DTGVSQNPRHKITKRGQNVTFRCDPISEHNRLYWYRQTLGQGPEFLTYFQNEAQLEKSRLLSDRFSAERPKGSFSTLEIQRTEQGDSAMYLCASSLGQGDYGYTFGSGTRLTVV.

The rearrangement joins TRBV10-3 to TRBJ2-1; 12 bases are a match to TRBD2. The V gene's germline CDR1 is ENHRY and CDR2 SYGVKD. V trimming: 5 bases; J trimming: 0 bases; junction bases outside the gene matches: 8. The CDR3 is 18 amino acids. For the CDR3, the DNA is TGTGCCATCAGTCTAGGGCTAGCGGGAGGGCGCTCCTACAATGAGCAGTTCTTC. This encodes CAISLGLAGGRSYNEQFF.

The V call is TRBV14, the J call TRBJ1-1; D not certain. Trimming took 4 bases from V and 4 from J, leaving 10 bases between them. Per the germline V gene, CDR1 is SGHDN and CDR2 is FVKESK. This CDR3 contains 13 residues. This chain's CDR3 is CASSPRDGTEAFF. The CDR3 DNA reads TGTGCCAGCAGCCCTCGGGATGGCACTGAAGCTTTCTTT.

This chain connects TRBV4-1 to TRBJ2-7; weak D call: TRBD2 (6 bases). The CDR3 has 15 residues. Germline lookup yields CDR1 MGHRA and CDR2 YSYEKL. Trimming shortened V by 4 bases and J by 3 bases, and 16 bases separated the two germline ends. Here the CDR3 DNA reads TGCGCCAGCAGCCTCATAGAGGGAGGACTCTACGAGCAGTACTTC. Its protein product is CASSLIEGGLYEQYF.

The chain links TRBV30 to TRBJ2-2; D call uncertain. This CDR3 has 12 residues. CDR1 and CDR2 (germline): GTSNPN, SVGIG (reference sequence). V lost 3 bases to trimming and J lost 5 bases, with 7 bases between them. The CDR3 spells CAWRGNTGELFF. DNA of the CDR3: TGTGCCTGGAGGGGCAATACCGGGGAGCTGTTTTTT.

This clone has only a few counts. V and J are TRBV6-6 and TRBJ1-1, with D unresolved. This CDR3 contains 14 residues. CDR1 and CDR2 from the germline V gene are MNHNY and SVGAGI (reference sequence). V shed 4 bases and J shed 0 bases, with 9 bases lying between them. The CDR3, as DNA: TGTGCCAGCAGTTCCGAGGTGATGAACACTGAAGCTTTCTTT. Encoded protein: CASSSEVMNTEAFF.

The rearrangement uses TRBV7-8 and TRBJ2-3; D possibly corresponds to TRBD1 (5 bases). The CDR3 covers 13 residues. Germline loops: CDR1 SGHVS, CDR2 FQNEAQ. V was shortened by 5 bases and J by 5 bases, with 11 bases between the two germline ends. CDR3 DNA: TGTGCCAGCAGCGAACAGGTGGGAGATACGCAGTATTTT. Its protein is CASSEQVGDTQYF.